The 27 T cell receptor beta chains below were found in one sample sequenced in a study of regulatory T cells in long-lasting Graves disease. Noted time point: newly diagnosed GD, antithyroid drugs for less than 3 months. With RNA extracted from PBMCs as input, the TCR library was made. The authors built TCR beta libraries using iRepertoire HTBI primers and Arm-PCR of CDR3 regions. From the multiplex PCR reads, TCRdb called clonotypes with MiXCR, one entry per CDR3 protein. The sample includes some 220,000 distinct CDR3 sequences, less than 20% of them seen just once. Separately, the same data were catalogued under a study of T cells in Graves' hyperthyroidism and ophthalmopathy.

This specimen was peripheral blood mononuclear cells (PBMCs), taken at new diagnosis, from a patient treated with antithyroid drugs. The receptor source for this set is a woman aged 25 to 39 with Graves disease.

This clonotype was detected many times. V and J are TRBV28 and TRBJ1-4; D unclear. The CDR3 covers 14 residues. The V gene lost 3 bases and the J gene lost 3 bases, with 8 bases spanning the gap. Per the germline V gene, CDR1 is MDHEN and CDR2 is SYDVKM. CDR3: CASSFGQPNEKLFF. The DNA for the CDR3 is TGTGCCAGCAGTTTCGGGCAGCCTAATGAAAAACTGTTTTTT.

This clonotype has a handful of counts. A much larger clone lies one base from this, so it may be a read error. The genes are TRBV30 and TRBJ1-1; D ambiguous. The CDR3 runs to 14 residues. The V gene's germline CDR1 is GTSNPN and CDR2 SVGIG (reference sequence). With 5 bases removed from V and 0 bases from J, the gap between germline ends came to 13 bases. This CDR3 is CAWGRRSLNTEAFF. The CDR3 DNA reads TGTGCCTGGGGTAGGAGGTCACTGAACACTGAAGCTTTCTTT. Looking up the rest from reference TRBV30 and TRBJ1-1 gives the full variable domain: SQTIHQWPATLVQPVGSPLSLECTVEGTSNPNLYWYRQAAGRGLQLLFYSVGIGQISSEVPQNLSASRPQDRQFILSSKKLLLSDSGFYLCAWGRRSLNTEAFFGQGTRLTVV.

The rearrangement joins TRBV12-3 or TRBV12-4 to TRBJ2-3, with TRBD2 matching 9 bases. The CDR3 contains 15 residues. V dropped 5 bases and J dropped 3; count of bases not matched to a gene: 6. For the CDR3, the DNA is TGTGCCAGCAGTCTTAGCGGGAGAGGAACAGATACGCAGTATTTT. Amino acids: CASSLSGRGTDTQYF.

This clonotype was seen ten or more times. V gene TRBV5-1 combines with J gene TRBJ2-7; D unclear. The germline gives CDR1 SGHRS, CDR2 YFSETQ. This CDR3 has 13 amino acids. Deletions cut 3 bases from V and 3 bases from J, with 10 bases between. CDR3 amino acids: CASSSQSGYEQYF. The DNA of the CDR3 is TGCGCCAGCAGCTCCCAGTCGGGCTACGAGCAGTACTTC.

This clonotype has ten or more counts. The chain employs TRBV18 and TRBJ2-1; 10 bases agree with TRBD1. This CDR3 spans 15 amino acids. V was pared by 3 bases and J by 8 bases, with 7 bases of the junction left unmatched. Germline V gives CDR1 KGHSH, CDR2 LQKENI. DNA for the CDR3: TGTGCCAGCTCACCGAGACAGGGGGCGAAGCATGAGCAGTTCTTC. Translation: CASSPRQGAKHEQFF.

This clonotype was detected ten times or more. The CDR3 DNA is TGCAGTCCCCTCGACGGGGGTGAGACCCAGTACTTC. This codes for CSPLDGGETQYF. The gene calls are TRBV20-1 and TRBJ2-5; D perhaps matches TRBD2 (6 bases). The germline V gene encodes CDR1 DFQATT and CDR2 SNEGSKA (reference sequence). The length of the CDR3 is 12 residues. V was trimmed by 8 bases and J by 5 bases, leaving 15 bases between them.

This clonotype was seen ten or more times. This chain joins TRBV5-1 and TRBJ1-5; the D is unclear. V shed 0 bases and J shed 3 bases, with 7 bases lying between them. CDR1 SGHRS and CDR2 YFSETQ come from the germline V gene. This CDR3 spans 14 amino acids. The CDR3 sequence is CASSLGVNNQPQHF. The DNA for the CDR3 is TGCGCCAGCAGCTTGGGGGTTAACAATCAGCCCCAGCATTTT.

This clonotype came up many times. V usage is TRBV7-2 and J usage is TRBJ2-7; 9 bases align to TRBD2. Looked up from germline, CDR1 is SGHTA and CDR2 is FQGNSA. The CDR3 contains 16 residues. J gave up 3 bases and V 5 bases, and 11 bases lay outside the gene matches. CDR3 DNA: TGTGCCAGCAGCCCGAGCCCTAGCGGGGACTTCTACGAGCAGTACTTC. The encoded protein is CASSPSPSGDFYEQYF.

Many counts were recorded for this clonotype. The V call is TRBV15, the J call TRBJ2-5; perhaps TRBD1 as D (6 bases). The length of the CDR3 is 14 residues. The germline V gene encodes CDR1 LNHNV and CDR2 YYDKDF (reference sequence). With 8 bases removed from V and 0 bases from J, the gap between germline ends came to 13 bases. In DNA form, the CDR3 reads TGTGCCACCTCAACAGGGAAAAACCAAGAGACCCAGTACTTC. As protein: CATSTGKNQETQYF.

This clonotype was counted many times. The gene calls are TRBV14 and TRBJ1-2; no clear D. The CDR3 has 12 residues. V lost 1 base to trimming and J lost 7 bases, with 7 bases between them. Germline V gene sequence: CDR1 SGHDN, CDR2 FVKESK. The chain's CDR3 is CASSQVGGGYTF. In DNA form, the CDR3 reads TGTGCCAGCAGCCAAGTTGGAGGTGGCTACACCTTC.

This clonotype was seen a few times. The chain uses TRBV5-5 and TRBJ1-6; weak D call: TRBD1 (5 bases). The CDR3 contains 14 residues. Germline CDR1 SGHKS, CDR2 YYEKEE (reference sequence). Trimming left V 1 base short and J 5 bases short, with 7 bases between. CDR3 DNA sequence: TGTGCCAGCAGCTTGATACAGGATAATTCACCCCTCCACTTT. The encoded protein is CASSLIQDNSPLHF.

As for this clonotype: Just one base apart from a much larger clone, this may be a read error. CDR3 DNA: TGTGCCAGCAGGGCTCGGGGCAATTCACCCCTCCACTTT. Its protein product is CASRARGNSPLHF. The chain recombines TRBV6-1 with TRBJ1-6; TRBD1 is a possible D gene (5 bases). The ends were cut back, 6 bases at V and 7 bases at J, with 10 bases in the middle. CDR1 MNHNS and CDR2 SASEGT come from the germline V gene. The CDR3 length is 13 residues.

This clonotype has at least ten counts. The chain employs TRBV11-1 and TRBJ2-1; D perhaps matches TRBD1 (6 bases). Trimming removed 1 base from V and 8 bases from J, with 15 bases in between. Germline assignment: CDR1 SGHAT and CDR2 FQDESV (reference sequence). The CDR3 spans 15 residues. CDR3 sequence reads: CASSLGQGIQDEQFF. DNA of the CDR3: TGTGCCAGCAGCTTAGGGCAGGGGATTCAGGATGAGCAGTTCTTC.

The chain uses TRBV19 and TRBJ2-6; the D is unclear. This CDR3 is 15 amino acids long. Germline CDR1 is LNHDA and CDR2 is SQIVND (reference sequence). The germline V and J ends were trimmed by 0 bases and 3 bases, with 6 bases remaining between them. CDR3 DNA sequence: TGTGCCAGTAGTATAGACCCCCATGGGGCCAACGTCCTGACTTTC. Protein sequence: CASSIDPHGANVLTF.

This clonotype was recorded at least ten times. The chain combines TRBV6-1 with TRBJ1-4; D is uncertain. CDR3 length equals 15 residues. The germline V gene encodes CDR1 MNHNS and CDR2 SASEGT. Trimming took off 4 bases at V and 4 bases at J, with 13 bases between the two ends. CDR3 loop: CASSAAGVGNEKLFF. DNA of the CDR3: TGTGCCAGCAGTGCCGCCGGGGTGGGTAATGAAAAACTGTTTTTT.

This clonotype was picked up many times. The rearrangement links TRBV2 to TRBJ2-5; 10 positions match TRBD2. This CDR3 is 15 amino acids long. V shed 4 bases and J 0 bases; nucleotides not matched to a gene: 2. Germline V CDR1 and CDR2: SNHLY, FYNNEI. The CDR3 region has the DNA TGTGCCAGCAGTGGGACTAGCGGATACCAAGAGACCCAGTACTTC. Residues: CASSGTSGYQETQYF.

This clonotype was seen a handful of times. The chain has TRBV7-9 and TRBJ2-2; TRBD2 agrees at 15 bases. Germline trimming cut 4 bases from V and 6 bases from J; bases unmatched to any gene: 3. This CDR3 spans 16 amino acids. Germline V gives CDR1 SEHNR, CDR2 FQNEAQ (reference sequence). The CDR3 DNA sequence: TGTGCCAGCAGCTCCTGGACTAGCGGGGGGGCCGGGGAGCTGTTTTTT. Protein sequence: CASSSWTSGGAGELFF.

The table lists this clonotype with many counts. The gene calls are TRBV14 and TRBJ1-6; no reliable D call. Germline CDR1 reads SGHDN; CDR2 reads FVKESK. V lost 0 bases and J 8 bases, leaving 5 bases between the germline ends. The CDR3 length is 13 residues. CDR3 nucleotides: TGTGCCAGCAGCCAAGATCCGGATTCACCCCTCCACTTT. Translated, it gives CASSQDPDSPLHF.

The CDR3 sequence: CASSLGQAYNTEAFF. The CDR3 nucleotides read TGTGCCAGCAGTTTAGGCCAGGCCTACAACACTGAAGCTTTCTTT. J is TRBJ1-1 and V is TRBV12-3 or TRBV12-4; D unclear. This CDR3 has 15 residues. The V and J ends lost 1 base and 2 bases respectively, with 11 bases between them.

This clonotype was seen a handful of times. This clone may be a read error of a much larger clone one base away. The rearrangement uses TRBV5-1 and TRBJ2-3, with 7 positions matching TRBD2. This CDR3 is 17 amino acids long. Germline V gene data show CDR1 as SGHRS and CDR2 as YFSETQ. This CDR3 is CASSTSGGSISTDTRYF. DNA for the CDR3: TGCGCCAGCAGCACCTCGGGAGGATCAATTAGCACAGATACGCGGTATTTT.

This clonotype showed up many times. The rearrangement joins TRBV28 to TRBJ1-1; tentatively, D is TRBD1 (5 bases). CDR1 MDHEN and CDR2 SYDVKM come from the germline V gene. This CDR3 spans 16 amino acids. The V gene lost 8 bases and the J gene lost 1 base, with 20 bases spanning the gap. The chain's CDR3 is CASHTFGGVENTEAFF. CDR3 DNA: TGTGCCAGCCATACCTTCGGGGGTGTCGAGAACACTGAAGCTTTCTTT.

This clonotype was recorded at least ten times. CDR3 sequence reads: CASGQGHYYGYTF. In DNA form, the CDR3 reads TGTGCCAGCGGACAGGGGCACTACTATGGCTACACCTTC. V is TRBV6-1 and J is TRBJ1-2; 9 nucleotides align to TRBD1. V trimming: 8 bases; J trimming: 3 bases; junction bases outside the gene matches: 4. CDR1 is MNHNS and CDR2 is SASEGT in the germline V gene. The CDR3 is 13 residues long.

The chain links TRBV9 to TRBJ1-1; D is unresolved. The CDR3 runs 13 residues. The germline CDR1 and CDR2 sequences are SGDLS and YYNGEE. V was clipped by 4 bases and J by 3 bases, with 10 bases between them. CDR3 nucleotides: TGTGCCAGCAGCTCAGACATCTACACTGAAGCTTTCTTT. Its protein product is CASSSDIYTEAFF.

The chain links TRBV28 to TRBJ1-1; D gene unclear. The CDR3 length is 13 residues. From germline, CDR1 is MDHEN and CDR2 SYDVKM. The V and J ends lost 6 bases and 5 bases respectively, with 13 bases between them. Here the CDR3 reads CASRPPEGTEAFF. The CDR3, as DNA: TGTGCCAGCAGGCCCCCTGAGGGAACTGAAGCTTTCTTT.

This clonotype was observed at least ten times. This CDR3 is CASSQDVQGAQNIQYF. In DNA form, the CDR3 reads TGCGCCAGCAGCCAAGACGTTCAGGGGGCGCAAAACATTCAGTACTTC. The V call is TRBV4-1, the J call TRBJ2-4, with 8 bases identical to TRBD1. There are 16 residues in the CDR3. J lost 5 bases, V lost 0 bases, and 6 bases had no gene match. Germline lookup yields CDR1 MGHRA and CDR2 YSYEKL.

The chain recombines TRBV28 with TRBJ1-5; 7 bases line up with TRBD1. CDR3 length: 16 amino acids. V trimming: 7 bases; J trimming: 5 bases; junction bases outside the gene matches: 14. Germline values: CDR1 MDHEN, CDR2 SYDVKM. The CDR3 DNA reads as TGTGCCAGCATCCCTACAGGGGAGGGAGTCGATCAGCCCCAGCATTTT. This gives the protein CASIPTGEGVDQPQHF.

At least ten counts were recorded for this clonotype. CDR3 sequence: CASSLSGAETQYF. CDR3 sequence (DNA): TGTGCCAGCAGCTTATCCGGGGCTGAGACCCAGTACTTC. The V and J genes are TRBV7-2 and TRBJ2-5, with D possibly called TRBD1 or TRBD2 (5 bases each). This CDR3 has 13 residues. The germline V gene encodes CDR1 SGHTA and CDR2 FQGNSA. Trimming cost V 2 bases and J 5 bases, with 9 bases left between them.